The clone carrying this T cell receptor beta chain was observed a few times. Its antigen is not known. The data derive from a study of cytomegalovirus exposure and HLA in healthy donors. The overall study: A previous analysis identified fewer than 130 million unique TCR beta sequences derived from 180 million or so T cells. Study-wide results and caveats: It was fewer than 200 TCR beta chains that were listed as cytomegalovirus-associated.

Trimming removed 5 bases from V and 3 bases from J; junction bases left unmatched: 14. Germline assignment: CDR1 SNHLY and CDR2 FYNNEI. CDR3 length: 18 amino acids. The PCR ran on 60 Vbeta and 13 Jbeta primers. Using immunoSEQ multiplex PCR, the repertoire was profiled, and TCRdb retains in-frame clones only, with some absent. The sample includes tens of thousands of clones, 70% to 80% seen only once; the top ten take around 15%. This chain connects TRBV2 to TRBJ2-3, with TRBD1 identical over 10 bases. Sequencing used PBMCs. This sequence was found in a woman between 40 and 50 years old in good health and CMV-seropositive. CDR3 sequence (DNA): TGTGCCAGCAGTAAGACAGGGGGCTTGCGGGGAGGTACAGATACGCAGTATTTT. Protein sequence: CASSKTGGLRGGTDTQYF.